This TCR beta chain is from a study of T cell responses to AZD1222 COVID-19 vaccine. The V end lost 0 bases, the J end lost 1 base, and 9 bases lay between the germline ends. Germline-derived CDR1 and CDR2 are MGHRA and YSYEKL. The CDR3 has 15 amino acids. Study-wide results and caveats: Mapped onto spike, vaccine-associated CD4 TCRs spanned it and were dominant at 160-218 and 743-854.

The table came from immunoSEQ multiplex PCR; TCRdb's copy has only in-frame clones and leaves some out. This repertoire shows approximately 130,000 clones, approximately 91% found once; its top ten account for around 5.3%. The table lists this clone with a count of one. Its matching antigen is unknown. The starting material was peripheral blood, obtained 28 days after the second AZD1222 dose. The rearrangement uses TRBV4-1 and TRBJ1-1; D call uncertain. The source of this sequence is an adult who received the AZD1222 COVID-19 vaccine. The CDR3 region is CASSQDPMGNTEAFF. As DNA, the CDR3 is TGCGCCAGCAGCCAAGATCCCATGGGGAACACTGAAGCTTTCTTT.